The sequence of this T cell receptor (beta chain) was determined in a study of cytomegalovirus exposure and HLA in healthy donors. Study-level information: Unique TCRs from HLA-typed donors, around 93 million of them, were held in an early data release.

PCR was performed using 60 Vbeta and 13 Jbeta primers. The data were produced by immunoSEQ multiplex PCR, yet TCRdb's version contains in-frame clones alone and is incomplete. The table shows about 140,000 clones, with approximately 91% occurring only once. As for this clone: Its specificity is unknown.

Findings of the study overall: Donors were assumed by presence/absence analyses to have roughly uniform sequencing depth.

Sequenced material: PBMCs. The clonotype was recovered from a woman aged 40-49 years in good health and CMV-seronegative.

The CDR3 sequence is CASRQDSTNEKLFF. CDR3 bases: TGTGCCAGCCGGCAGGATTCAACTAATGAAAAACTGTTTTTT. The chain employs TRBV25-1 and TRBJ1-4; no clear D. The CDR3 contains 14 residues. V lost 8 bases and J lost 0, with 10 bases in between. Per the germline V gene, CDR1 is MGHDK and CDR2 is SYGVNS.